The 5 T cell receptor beta chains presented below share a single source sample, sequenced in a study of T cell responses to AZD1222 COVID-19 vaccine. Some clones are missing from TCRdb's copy, which holds only in-frame ones; the method was immunoSEQ multiplex PCR. Counted here are over 75,000 clones, 85% to 90% occurring once; the ten biggest clones make up 30% to 35%. Sequencing was performed on peripheral blood, taken on day 0 of AZD1222 vaccination. All receptors derive from an adult in good health.

The chain combines TRBV10-3 with TRBJ1-5, with D possibly matching TRBD1 (6 bases). V was trimmed by 7 bases and J by 2 bases, leaving 21 bases between them. This CDR3 is built from 17 residues. CDR1 and CDR2 from the germline V gene are ENHRY and SYGVKD. The CDR3 DNA sequence: TGTGCCATCACCGGACAGTTTCTGAGCGGAGGCAATCAGCCCCAGCATTTT. Translating gives CAITGQFLSGGNQPQHF.

The rearrangement uses TRBV4-1 and TRBJ2-5, with TRBD2 matching 11 bases. J lost 1 base, V lost 0 bases, and 4 bases had no gene match. Germline V gene sequence: CDR1 MGHRA, CDR2 YSYEKL. The CDR3 contains 17 residues. DNA for the CDR3: TGCGCCAGCAGCCAAGAACCGGGACTAGCGGTCCAAGAGACCCAGTACTTC. Its protein is CASSQEPGLAVQETQYF.

The chain is built from TRBV2 and TRBJ2-1; tentatively, D is TRBD2 (5 bases). The CDR3 runs 15 residues. CDR1 and CDR2 (germline): SNHLY, FYNNEI. The germline V and J ends were trimmed by 9 bases and 0 bases, with 15 bases remaining between them. The CDR3 DNA sequence: TGTGCCAGTACTGTAGCGCGCAGCTCCTACAATGAGCAGTTCTTC. Protein sequence: CASTVARSSYNEQFF.

CDR3 sequence (DNA): TGTGCCAGCAGCTTAGGGGCCGGGTCGGGTAACACTGAAGCTTTCTTT. Encoded protein: CASSLGAGSGNTEAFF. The chain is built from TRBV7-9 and TRBJ1-1; D is uncertain. V lost 1 base and J lost 2, with 14 bases in between. The CDR3 runs to 16 residues. Germline V gives CDR1 SEHNR, CDR2 FQNEAQ (reference sequence).

DNA for the CDR3: TGTGCCAGTAGTATTTTGGTTGGTTGGGAGACGGGTTCCCCCATCTATGGCTACACCTTC. This codes for CASSILVGWETGSPIYGYTF. This sequence joins TRBV19 and TRBJ1-2; D unclear. The CDR3 covers 20 residues. V was cut by 3 bases and J by 4 bases, with 30 bases left in between. CDR1 and CDR2 (germline): LNHDA, SQIVND (reference sequence).